This note documents a single T cell receptor (beta chain) sequence. The identical CDR3 is also encoded by other nucleotide sequences in the sample. From germline, CDR1 is SGDLS and CDR2 YYNGEE. Trimming took 4 bases from V and 3 from J, leaving 8 bases between them. CDR3 length equals 13 residues. This sample was taken from a study of OX40 agonist ivuxolimab in advanced cancers. The data were produced by immunoSEQ multiplex PCR, yet TCRdb's version contains in-frame clones alone and is incomplete. The sample records over 60,000 clones, approximately 90% being singletons. The timepoints at which blood was sampled were baseline, cycle 4 day 1, and cycle 7 day 1.

The source was CD4+ or CD8+ T cells sorted from blood, collected in a trial of the OX40 agonist ivuxolimab. The sequence derives from an adult with an advanced solid tumor such as melanoma, head and neck, liver or kidney cancer. The chain carries TRBV9 and TRBJ1-3; D not resolved. The CDR3, as DNA: TGTGCCAGCAGCTTTGGGGATGGAAACACCATATATTTT. It yields the protein CASSFGDGNTIYF.